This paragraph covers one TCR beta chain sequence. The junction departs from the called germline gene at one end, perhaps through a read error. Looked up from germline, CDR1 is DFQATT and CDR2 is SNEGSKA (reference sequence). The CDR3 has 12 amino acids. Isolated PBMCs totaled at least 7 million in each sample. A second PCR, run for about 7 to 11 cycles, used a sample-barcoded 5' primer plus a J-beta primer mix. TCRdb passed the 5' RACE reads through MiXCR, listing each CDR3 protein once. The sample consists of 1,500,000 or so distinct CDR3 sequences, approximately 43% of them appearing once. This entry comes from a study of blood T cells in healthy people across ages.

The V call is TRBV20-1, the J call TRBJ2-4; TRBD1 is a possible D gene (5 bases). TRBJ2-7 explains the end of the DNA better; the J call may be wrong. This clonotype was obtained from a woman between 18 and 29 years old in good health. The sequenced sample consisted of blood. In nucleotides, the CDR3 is TGCAATGCTAGAAGACAGAACTACGAGCAGTACTTC. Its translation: CNARRQNYEQYF.